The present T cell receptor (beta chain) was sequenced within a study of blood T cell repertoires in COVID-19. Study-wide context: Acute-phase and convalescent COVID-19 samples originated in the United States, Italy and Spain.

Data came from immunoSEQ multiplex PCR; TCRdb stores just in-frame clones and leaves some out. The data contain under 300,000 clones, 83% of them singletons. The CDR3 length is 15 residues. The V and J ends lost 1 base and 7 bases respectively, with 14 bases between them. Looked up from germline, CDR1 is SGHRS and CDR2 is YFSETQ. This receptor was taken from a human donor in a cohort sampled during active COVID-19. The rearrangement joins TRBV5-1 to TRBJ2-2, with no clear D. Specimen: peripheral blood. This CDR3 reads CASSLNGFSGGELFF. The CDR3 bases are TGCGCCAGCAGCTTGAACGGGTTCAGTGGCGGGGAGCTGTTTTTT.